Listed below are T cell receptor beta chains from one sample, sequenced in a study of blood T cell repertoires in COVID-19. TCRdb keeps only in-frame clones here, not all; method: immunoSEQ multiplex PCR. The data show some 130,000 clones, around 90% seen once. Source material: peripheral blood. Source of these receptors: a man aged 45-65 years with active COVID-19. Both conserved end residues are part of each CDR3. A D gene is named only where the DNA matches it firmly. Clone size is not always given. Where it is, it says once, few, many or a class for expanded clones.

TRBV5-1,TRBJ2-7,TRBD1,few,CASSLDPGQVEGEQYF,TGCGCCAGCAGCTTAGACCCGGGACAGGTCGAGGGGGAGCAGTACTTC
TRBV5-5,TRBJ1-2,NA,NA,CASSLGPGFYGYTF,TGTGCCAGCAGCTTGGGTCCGGGGTTCTATGGCTACACCTTC
TRBV3-1/TRBV3-2,TRBJ2-2,NA,many,CASSQDWGAGRGNTGELFF,TGTGCCAGCAGCCAAGATTGGGGTGCGGGACGAGGGAACACCGGGGAGCTGTTTTTT
TRBV20-1,TRBJ2-5,NA,NA,CSARDTRTQYF,TGCAGTGCTAGAGATACGAGAACCCAGTACTTC
TRBV19,TRBJ1-2,TRBD1,NA,CASRASGTGFYGYTF,TGTGCCAGTAGAGCATCCGGGACAGGTTTCTATGGCTACACCTTC
TRBV27,TRBJ2-2,TRBD1,NA,CASSLGRGRTGELFF,TGTGCCAGCAGTTTGGGAAGGGGGCGCACCGGGGAGCTGTTTTTT
TRBV14,TRBJ2-1,TRBD2,few,CASSQSLLAGGSKKQFF,TGTGCCAGCAGCCAAAGCCTTCTAGCGGGGGGTTCAAAAAAGCAGTTCTTC
TRBV3-1/TRBV3-2,TRBJ2-5,NA,NA,CASSPWLFQETQYF,TGTGCCAGCAGCCCCTGGCTGTTCCAAGAGACCCAGTACTTC
TRBV12-3/TRBV12-4,TRBJ1-1,NA,NA,CASSWRGRTEAFF,TGTGCCAGCAGTTGGAGAGGGAGGACTGAAGCTTTCTTT
TRBV24-1,TRBJ2-1,NA,NA,CATPSVSIQFF,TGTGCCACCCCTAGCGTCTCAATCCAGTTCTTC
TRBV7-9,TRBJ2-2,NA,NA,CASSATRDITGELFF,TGTGCCAGCAGCGCCACCCGGGACATTACCGGGGAGCTGTTTTTT
TRBV19,TRBJ1-3,TRBD1,NA,CASSPRDRAGNTIYF,TGTGCCAGTAGTCCACGGGACAGGGCTGGAAACACCATATATTTT
TRBV19,TRBJ2-5,TRBD2,NA,CASSLGIAGGGGGTQYF,TGTGCCAGTAGTCTCGGGATAGCGGGAGGAGGCGGCGGGACCCAGTACTTC
TRBV9,TRBJ2-7,NA,NA,CASSLRMGGRTDEQYF,TGTGCCAGCAGCCTCCGGATGGGGGGACGGACGGACGAGCAGTACTTC
TRBV28,TRBJ2-1,TRBD2,once,CASSFERGASYNEQFF,TGTGCCAGCAGTTTCGAGCGGGGGGCCTCCTACAATGAGCAGTTCTTC
TRBV19,TRBJ2-6,TRBD1,NA,CASSNRSRTGRTGANVLTF,TGTGCCAGTAGTAACAGAAGCAGGACAGGGAGGACTGGGGCCAACGTCCTGACTTTC
TRBV7-9,TRBJ1-1,NA,NA,CASSVADRNTEAFF,TGTGCCAGCAGCGTAGCCGACAGAAACACTGAAGCTTTCTTT
TRBV18,TRBJ1-3,TRBD1,once,CASSNRGAPGNTIYF,TGTGCCAGCTCCAACAGGGGCGCCCCCGGAAACACCATATATTTT
TRBV13,TRBJ2-3,TRBD2,NA,CASSQAGGLADTQYF,TGTGCCAGCAGCCAAGCGGGAGGGCTCGCAGATACGCAGTATTTT
TRBV27,TRBJ1-1,TRBD1,NA,CASSGRTGIEAFF,TGTGCCAGCAGTGGAAGGACAGGCATTGAAGCTTTCTTT
TRBV6-9,TRBJ1-4,NA,once,CASSYPRGSANEKLFF,TGTGCCAGCAGTTATCCCAGGGGAAGTGCTAATGAAAAACTGTTTTTT
TRBV10-2,TRBJ2-3,NA,NA,CASSESVTGTDTQYF,TGCGCCAGCAGTGAGAGCGTCACCGGCACAGATACGCAGTATTTT
TRBV5-1,TRBJ2-5,TRBD1,NA,CASSYRTGGKTQYF,TGCGCCAGCAGCTACCGGACAGGGGGGAAGACCCAGTACTTC
TRBV4-1,TRBJ1-1,NA,NA,CASSQADKDYTEAFF,TGCGCCAGCAGCCAAGCCGACAAGGACTACACTGAAGCTTTCTTT
TRBV5-6,TRBJ2-5,TRBD2,NA,CASSRWGGETQYF,TGTGCCAGCAGCCGCTGGGGGGGAGAGACCCAGTACTTC
TRBV9,TRBJ1-1,NA,NA,CASSASGIDTEAFF,TGTGCCAGCAGCGCCTCAGGGATAGACACTGAAGCTTTCTTT
TRBV18,TRBJ2-7,NA,NA,CASSPGSGYEQYF,TGTGCCAGCTCACCAGGGTCAGGCTACGAGCAGTACTTC
TRBV6-5,TRBJ1-2,NA,few,CASSYEGVYGYTF,TGTGCCAGCAGTTACGAAGGGGTGTATGGCTACACCTTC
TRBV5-6,TRBJ1-4,TRBD1,NA,CASSLPPGTVTNEKLFF,TGTGCCAGCAGCTTACCACCCGGGACAGTTACTAATGAAAAACTGTTTTTT
TRBV15,TRBJ1-5,TRBD1,NA,CATSSPSGTAKGYSNQPQHF,TGTGCCACCAGCAGTCCTTCCGGGACAGCAAAAGGCTATAGCAATCAGCCCCAGCATTTT
TRBV7-2,TRBJ1-6,NA,NA,CASSSVGGGNSPLHF,TGTGCCAGCAGCTCAGTCGGGGGGGGGAATTCACCCCTCCACTTT
TRBV28,TRBJ1-5,NA,NA,CASSLGGYNQPQHF,TGTGCCAGCAGTTTGGGGGGGTACAATCAGCCCCAGCATTTT
TRBV5-1,TRBJ1-2,NA,NA,CASSFLVEEGYTF,TGCGCCAGCAGCTTTCTTGTAGAGGAGGGCTACACCTTC
TRBV13,TRBJ2-2,TRBD2,NA,CASSLRASGRVGELFF,TGTGCCAGCAGCTTGCGGGCTAGCGGGAGAGTCGGGGAGCTGTTTTTT
TRBV14,TRBJ2-3,TRBD2,NA,CASSLWTSGRAIDTQYF,TGTGCCAGCAGCCTCTGGACTAGCGGGAGGGCTATAGATACGCAGTATTTT
TRBV11-2,TRBJ2-5,NA,NA,CASPGETQYF,TGTGCCAGCCCCGGTGAGACCCAGTACTTC
TRBV7-2,TRBJ1-4,TRBD1,NA,CASSRQGGNEKLFF,TGTGCCAGCAGTCGACAGGGCGGTAATGAAAAACTGTTTTTT
TRBV11-2,TRBJ1-1,NA,NA,CASSSYTEAFF,TGTGCCAGCAGCTCCTACACTGAAGCTTTCTTT
TRBV7-3,TRBJ2-2,NA,NA,CASSFRGTRNTGELFF,TGTGCCAGCAGCTTCCGGGGGACTCGAAACACCGGGGAGCTGTTTTTT
TRBV10-1,TRBJ2-3,TRBD2,NA,CASSRLAGGRTDTQYF,TGCGCCAGCTCGCGACTAGCGGGGGGGCGTACAGATACGCAGTATTTT
TRBV7-2,TRBJ1-4,TRBD1,NA,CASSLQGAANEKLFF,TGTGCCAGCAGCTTACAGGGGGCGGCTAATGAAAAACTGTTTTTT
TRBV4-1,TRBJ1-1,TRBD1,NA,CASSQPTAQGGTEAFF,TGCGCCAGCAGCCAACCAACCGCACAGGGGGGCACTGAAGCTTTCTTT
TRBV24-1,TRBJ2-1,TRBD2,NA,CATSLAGYLYNEQFF,TGTGCCACCAGTCTAGCGGGATACCTTTACAATGAGCAGTTCTTC
TRBV2,TRBJ1-1,NA,NA,CASSLGGINTEAFF,TGTGCCAGCAGTTTAGGGGGTATTAACACTGAAGCTTTCTTT
TRBV29-1,TRBJ1-1,TRBD1,once,CSVAGQGGGEAFF,TGCAGCGTTGCAGGGCAGGGGGGTGGTGAAGCTTTCTTT
TRBV5-6,TRBJ1-1,TRBD1,NA,CASTNRGRNTEAFF,TGTGCCAGCACAAACAGGGGGAGGAACACTGAAGCTTTCTTT